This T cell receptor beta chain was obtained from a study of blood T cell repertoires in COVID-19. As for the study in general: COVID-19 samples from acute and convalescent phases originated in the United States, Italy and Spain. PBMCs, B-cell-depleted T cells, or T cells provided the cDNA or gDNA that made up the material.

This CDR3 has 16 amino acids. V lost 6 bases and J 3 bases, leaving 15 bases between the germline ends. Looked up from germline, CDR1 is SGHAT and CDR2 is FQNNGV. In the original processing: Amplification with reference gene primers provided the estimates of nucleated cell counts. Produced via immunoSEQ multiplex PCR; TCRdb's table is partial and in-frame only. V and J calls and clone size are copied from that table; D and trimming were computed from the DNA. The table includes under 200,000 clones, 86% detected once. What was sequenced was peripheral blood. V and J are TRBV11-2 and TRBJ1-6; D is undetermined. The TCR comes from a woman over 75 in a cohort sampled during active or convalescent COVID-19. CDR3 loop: CASSLPPQDYNSPLHF. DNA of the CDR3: TGTGCCAGCAGTCTCCCCCCCCAGGACTATAATTCACCCCTCCACTTT.